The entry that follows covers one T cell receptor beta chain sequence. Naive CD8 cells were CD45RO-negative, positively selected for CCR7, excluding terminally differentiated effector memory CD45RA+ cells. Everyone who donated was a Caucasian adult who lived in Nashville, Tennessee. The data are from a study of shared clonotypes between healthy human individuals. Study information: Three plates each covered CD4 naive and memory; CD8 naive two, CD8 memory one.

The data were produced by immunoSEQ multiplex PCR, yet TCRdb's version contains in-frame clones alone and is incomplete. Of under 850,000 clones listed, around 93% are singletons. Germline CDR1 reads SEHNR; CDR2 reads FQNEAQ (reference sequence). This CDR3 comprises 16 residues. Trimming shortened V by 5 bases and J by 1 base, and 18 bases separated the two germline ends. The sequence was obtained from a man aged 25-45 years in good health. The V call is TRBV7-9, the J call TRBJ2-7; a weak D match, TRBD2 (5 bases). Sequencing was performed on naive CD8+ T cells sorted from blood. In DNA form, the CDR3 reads TGTGCCAGCAGCGGAGAGGAACCGGGGTCTTCCTACGAGCAGTACTTC. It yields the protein CASSGEEPGSSYEQYF.